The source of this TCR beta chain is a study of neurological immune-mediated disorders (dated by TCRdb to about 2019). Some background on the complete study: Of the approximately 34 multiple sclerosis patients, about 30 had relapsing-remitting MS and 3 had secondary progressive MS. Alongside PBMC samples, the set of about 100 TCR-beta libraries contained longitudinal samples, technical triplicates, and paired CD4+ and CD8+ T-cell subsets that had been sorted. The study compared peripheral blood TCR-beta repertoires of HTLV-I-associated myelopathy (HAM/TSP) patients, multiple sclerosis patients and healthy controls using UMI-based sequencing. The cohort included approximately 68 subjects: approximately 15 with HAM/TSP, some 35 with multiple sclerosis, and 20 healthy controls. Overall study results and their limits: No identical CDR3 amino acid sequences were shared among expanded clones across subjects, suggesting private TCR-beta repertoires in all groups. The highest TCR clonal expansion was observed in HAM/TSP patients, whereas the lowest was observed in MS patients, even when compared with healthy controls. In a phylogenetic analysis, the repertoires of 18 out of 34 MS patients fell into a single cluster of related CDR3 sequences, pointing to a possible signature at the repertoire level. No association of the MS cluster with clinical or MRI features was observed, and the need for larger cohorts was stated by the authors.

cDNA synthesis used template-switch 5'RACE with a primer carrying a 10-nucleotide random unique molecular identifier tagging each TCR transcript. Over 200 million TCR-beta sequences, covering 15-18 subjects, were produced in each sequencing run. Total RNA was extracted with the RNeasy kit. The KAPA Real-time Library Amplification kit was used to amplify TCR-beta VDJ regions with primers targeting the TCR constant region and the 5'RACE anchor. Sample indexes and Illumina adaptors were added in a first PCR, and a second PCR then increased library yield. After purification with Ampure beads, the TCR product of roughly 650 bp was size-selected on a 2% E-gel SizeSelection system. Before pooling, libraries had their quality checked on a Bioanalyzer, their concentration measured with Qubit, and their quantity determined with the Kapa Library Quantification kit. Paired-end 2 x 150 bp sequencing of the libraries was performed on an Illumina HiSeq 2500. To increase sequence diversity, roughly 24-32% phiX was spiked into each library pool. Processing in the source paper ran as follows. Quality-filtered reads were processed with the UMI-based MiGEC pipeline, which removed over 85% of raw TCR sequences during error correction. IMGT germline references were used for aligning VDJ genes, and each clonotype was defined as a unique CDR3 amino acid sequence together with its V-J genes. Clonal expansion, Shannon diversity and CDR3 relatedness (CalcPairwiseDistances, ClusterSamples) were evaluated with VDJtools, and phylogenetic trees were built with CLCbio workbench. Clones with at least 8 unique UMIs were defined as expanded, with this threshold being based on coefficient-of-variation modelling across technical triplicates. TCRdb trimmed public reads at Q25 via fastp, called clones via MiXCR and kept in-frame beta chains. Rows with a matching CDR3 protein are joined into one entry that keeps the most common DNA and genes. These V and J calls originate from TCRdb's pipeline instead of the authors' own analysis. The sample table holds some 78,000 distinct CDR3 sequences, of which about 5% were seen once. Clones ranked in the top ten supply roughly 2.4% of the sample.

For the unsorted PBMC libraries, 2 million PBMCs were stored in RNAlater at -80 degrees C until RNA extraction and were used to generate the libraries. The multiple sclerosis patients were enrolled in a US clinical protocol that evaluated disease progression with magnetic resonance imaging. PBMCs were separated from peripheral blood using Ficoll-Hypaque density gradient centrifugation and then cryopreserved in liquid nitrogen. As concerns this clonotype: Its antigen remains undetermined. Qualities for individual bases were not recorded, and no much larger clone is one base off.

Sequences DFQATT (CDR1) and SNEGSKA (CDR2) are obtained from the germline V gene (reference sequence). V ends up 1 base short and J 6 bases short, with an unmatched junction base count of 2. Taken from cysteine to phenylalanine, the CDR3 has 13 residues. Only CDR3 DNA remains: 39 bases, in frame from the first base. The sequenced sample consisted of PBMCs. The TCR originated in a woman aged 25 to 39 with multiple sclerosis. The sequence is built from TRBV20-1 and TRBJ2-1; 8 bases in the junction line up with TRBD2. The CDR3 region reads CSARAGGANEQFF. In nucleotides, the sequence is TGCAGTGCTAGAGCGGGGGGGGCCAATGAGCAGTTCTTC.